Shown below are 24 T cell receptor beta chains from a single sample sequenced in a study of molecular identifiers for immune sequencing clone quantification. TCRdb itself ran the PCR reads through MiXCR, one entry per CDR3 protein. The repertoire holds tens of thousands of distinct CDR3 sequences, with roughly 23% as singletons. Input material: naive CD8+ T cells from blood, with Jurkat cell RNA spiked in. Noted subset: FACS-sorted CD8+CD4-CCR7+CD45RA+ naive T cells. Receptors originate from a human donor in good health. Some libraries in this study had Jurkat cell RNA spiked in.

The genes are TRBV4-1 and TRBJ1-1, with D hard to call. Per germline, CDR1 MGHRA and CDR2 YSYEKL. Trimming left V 1 base short and J 1 base short, with 7 bases between. CDR3 size: 14 residues. Written as DNA, the CDR3 is TGCGCCAGCAGCCAAGGGCCGGAGAACACTGAAGCTTTCTTT. Protein: CASSQGPENTEAFF.

This clonotype was recorded many times. The chain recombines TRBV7-9 with TRBJ1-3; D perhaps matches TRBD1 (5 bases). This CDR3 region has 17 residues. Germline V gene data show CDR1 as SEHNR and CDR2 as FQNEAQ (reference sequence). V shed 0 bases and J shed 0 bases, with 12 bases lying between them. The DNA of the CDR3 is TGTGCCAGCAGCTTAGCGTTCGGGACGGACTCTGGAAACACCATATATTTT. This gives the protein CASSLAFGTDSGNTIYF.

This clonotype was counted many times. The CDR3 nucleotides are TGCAGTGCTAGAGAACCCGGGACAGGGACTGAGCAGTACTTC. Translation gives CSAREPGTGTEQYF. The genes are TRBV20-1 and TRBJ2-7, with TRBD1 matching 9 bases. The CDR3 length is 14 residues. Looked up from germline, CDR1 is DFQATT and CDR2 is SNEGSKA (reference sequence). Germline trimming cut 0 bases from V and 7 bases from J; bases unmatched to any gene: 7.

Of note for this clonotype: A clone one base away is much larger, so this may be a read error. The chain recombines TRBV13 with TRBJ2-3, with 7 nucleotides matching TRBD2. The CDR3 length is 16 residues. Unmatched junction bases numbered 13, after V lost 4 bases and J lost 6 bases. In germline, CDR1 is PRHDT, CDR2 FYEKMQ (reference sequence). The CDR3 protein is CASSSRGQRGADTQYF. Here the CDR3 DNA reads TGTGCCAGCAGCTCCCGGGGCCAGCGGGGTGCTGATACGCAGTATTTT.

The gene calls are TRBV20-1 and TRBJ2-3; perhaps TRBD2 as D (6 bases). The V end was cut by 0 bases, the J end by 4 bases, with 11 bases between. The length of the CDR3 is 14 residues. CDR1 DFQATT and CDR2 SNEGSKA come from the germline V gene (reference sequence). The CDR3 loop reads CSARDGGYADTQYF. For the CDR3, the DNA is TGCAGTGCTAGAGATGGGGGGTATGCAGATACGCAGTATTTT.

This clonotype was seen a few times. This chain joins TRBV7-9 and TRBJ1-2; the match to TRBD1 covers 8 bases. Trimming at V came to 5 bases and at J to 7 bases, leaving 9 bases not matched to a gene. The germline V gene has CDR1 SEHNR and CDR2 FQNEAQ (reference sequence). The CDR3 spans 14 residues. CDR3 loop: CASSPPQGEFGYTF. The CDR3 DNA follows: TGTGCCAGCAGCCCCCCACAGGGGGAATTTGGCTACACCTTC.

This clonotype occurred a few times. The chain carries TRBV4-1 and TRBJ1-1; the D is unclear. In germline, CDR1 is MGHRA, CDR2 YSYEKL. The CDR3 has 15 amino acids. V lost 2 bases to trimming and J lost 7 bases, with 17 bases between them. The CDR3 DNA reads as TGCGCCAGCAGCCAAAACGGCGTTACGAGAAATGAAGCTTTCTTT. Translation: CASSQNGVTRNEAFF.

In the case of this clonotype: Given a much more abundant clone one base away, this may be a read error. The missing conserved phenylalanine or tryptophan at the end of this CDR3 makes a read error likely. The V call is TRBV28, the J call TRBJ2-7; D may be TRBD1 (5 bases). V was trimmed by 3 bases and J by 6 bases, leaving 27 bases between them. The CDR3 spans 18 residues. The germline V gene has CDR1 MDHEN and CDR2 SYDVKM. This CDR3 reads CASSLGPSSSPNPLEQYI. The DNA of the CDR3 is TGTGCCAGCAGTTTGGGGCCTTCCAGCTCCCCCAATCCTCTCGAGCAGTACATC.

The V call is TRBV6-2 or TRBV6-3, the J call TRBJ2-1; maybe TRBD1 (6 bases). V dropped 2 bases and J dropped 3 bases, with 14 bases sitting between them. Germline V gene sequence: CDR1 MNHEY, CDR2 SVGEGT. The CDR3 extends over 16 amino acids. The CDR3 here is CASSYTAGAHYNEQFF. In nucleotides, the CDR3 is TGTGCCAGCAGTTACACAGCAGGGGCCCACTACAATGAGCAGTTCTTC.

This clonotype showed up just a few times. The J gene is TRBJ2-3, the V gene TRBV27, with a weak D call TRBD1 (6 bases). Per germline, CDR1 MNHEY and CDR2 SMNVEV (reference sequence). Between the trimmed V and J ends, which lost 4 bases and 0 bases, there was a span of 14 bases. CDR3 length: 16 amino acids. The DNA for the CDR3 is TGTGCCAGCAGTTCGAAACAGGGTCCTAGCACAGATACGCAGTATTTT. It is translated as CASSSKQGPSTDTQYF.

Worth noting for this clonotype: A much larger clone lies one base from this, so it may be a read error. The chain recombines TRBV20-1 with TRBJ2-7; 11 nucleotides agree with TRBD1. Germline V lookup: CDR1 DFQATT, CDR2 SNEGSKA (reference sequence). V trimming: 5 bases; J trimming: 6 bases; junction bases outside the gene matches: 6. The CDR3 is made up of 13 amino acids. The CDR3 DNA follows: TGCAGTGCTCGCCGGACAGGGGGCTTCGAGCAGTACTTC. It codes for CSARRTGGFEQYF.

In this sample, this clonotype turned up many times. The J gene is TRBJ1-4, the V gene TRBV12-5, with D perhaps matching TRBD1 (6 bases). CDR1 is LGHNT and CDR2 is FRNRAP in the germline V gene. Deletions cut 1 base from V and 0 bases from J, with 21 bases between. The CDR3 has 20 amino acids. The DNA of the CDR3 is TGTGCTAGTGGTTTGGCCAGGACAGAAACGACCCTTGCAACTAATGAAAAACTGTTTTTT. Protein sequence: CASGLARTETTLATNEKLFF.

In its sample, this clonotype was seen many times. This rearrangement joins TRBV7-9 to TRBJ1-3, with unresolved D. The germline V gene has CDR1 SEHNR and CDR2 FQNEAQ (reference sequence). The CDR3 totals 16 residues. The ends were cut back, 4 bases at V and 0 bases at J, with 13 bases in the middle. CDR3 DNA: TGTGCCAGCAGCTCCCCGGCGGCGGACTCTGGAAACACCATATATTTT. It is translated as CASSSPAADSGNTIYF.

This clonotype was detected ten times or more. This rearrangement joins TRBV15 to TRBJ2-3; D not certain. CDR3 length: 16 amino acids. Trimming removed 5 bases at V and 6 bases at J, with 21 bases between. Germline V gene lookup returns CDR1 LNHNV and CDR2 YYDKDF (reference sequence). Here the CDR3 reads CATSEIRLDAGDTQYF. Here the CDR3 DNA reads TGTGCCACCAGCGAAATAAGACTTGACGCCGGGGATACGCAGTATTTT.

This clonotype was seen repeatedly, ten times or more. The chain joins TRBV4-2 to TRBJ1-1; D may be TRBD1 (5 bases). Between the trimmed V and J ends, which lost 3 bases and 8 bases, there was a span of 13 bases. CDR3 length: 13 amino acids. Germline V gives CDR1 LGHNA, CDR2 YNFKEQ. CDR3 protein: CASSQGKGTEAFF. The CDR3 DNA sequence: TGTGCCAGCAGCCAGGGGAAGGGGACCGAAGCTTTCTTT.

This clonotype has ten or more counts. The V and J genes are TRBV28 and TRBJ2-2, with D possibly being TRBD2 (6 bases). CDR1 and CDR2 from the germline V gene are MDHEN and SYDVKM. This CDR3 has 13 amino acids. V lost 5 bases and J lost 5, with 9 bases in between. CDR3 sequence reads: CASSPLATGELFF. As DNA, the CDR3 is TGTGCCAGCAGTCCACTAGCTACCGGGGAGCTGTTTTTT.

This clonotype was found many times. This chain connects TRBV2 to TRBJ1-5; no clear D. Germline V lookup: CDR1 SNHLY, CDR2 FYNNEI. V gave up 6 bases and J gave up 3 bases, with 18 bases separating them. The CDR3 extends over 16 amino acids. The CDR3 protein is CASRWEGRDSNQPQHF. CDR3 sequence (DNA): TGTGCCAGCAGGTGGGAGGGCAGAGATTCCAATCAGCCCCAGCATTTT.

This clonotype was counted a few times. The V and J genes are TRBV19 and TRBJ2-1; D unclear. The V gene's germline CDR1 is LNHDA and CDR2 SQIVND (reference sequence). The CDR3 loop spans 19 amino acids. V dropped 0 bases and J dropped 2 bases, with 20 bases sitting between them. CDR3 bases: TGTGCCAGTAGTATAGAATATACAGCGTTCTCATCTCCCTACAATGAGCAGTTCTTC. As protein: CASSIEYTAFSSPYNEQFF. Full variable domain (missing parts from reference TRBV19 and TRBJ2-1): DGGITQSPKYLFRKEGQNVTLSCEQNLNHDAMYWYRQDPGQGLRLIYYSQIVNDFQKGDIAEGYSVSREKKESFPLTVTSAQKNPTAFYLCASSIEYTAFSSPYNEQFFGPGTRLTVL.

The chain links TRBV20-1 to TRBJ2-7; 9 bases fit TRBD2. V shed 4 bases and J 6 bases; nucleotides not matched to a gene: 19. CDR3 length: 17 residues. Germline CDR1 is DFQATT and CDR2 is SNEGSKA (reference sequence). The CDR3 bases are TGCAGTGCTAAAGACGGGATCATAGCGGGAGTGGCTCCCGAGCAGTACTTC. This gives the protein CSAKDGIIAGVAPEQYF.

This clonotype was found many times. The gene calls are TRBV15 and TRBJ1-5, with D perhaps matching TRBD1 (6 bases). Deletions cut 0 bases from V and 2 bases from J, with 14 bases between. Germline V gene data show CDR1 as LNHNV and CDR2 as YYDKDF (reference sequence). The CDR3 sequence is 17 residues long. CDR3 in DNA: TGTGCCACCAGCAGAGAAGTAGGGCCAGGGGGCAATCAGCCCCAGCATTTT. This encodes CATSREVGPGGNQPQHF. Full variable domain (rest looked up from reference TRBV15 and TRBJ1-5): DAMVIQNPRYQVTQFGKPVTLSCSQTLNHNVMYWYQQKSSQAPKLLFHYYDKDFNNEADTPDNFQSRRPNTSFCFLDIRSPGLGDTAMYLCATSREVGPGGNQPQHFGDGTRLSIL.

Comment on this clonotype: A single base separates this from a much larger clone, so it may be a read error. The chain employs TRBV12-3 or TRBV12-4 and TRBJ1-5; D is perhaps TRBD1 (5 bases). The CDR3 is made up of 13 amino acids. The CDR3 region has the DNA TGTGTCAGCAGTTACCCTAAGGGGCAGCCCCAGCATTTT. The encoded protein is CVSSYPKGQPQHF.

This clonotype appeared once. The chain employs TRBV9 and TRBJ2-2; 7 positions agree with TRBD2. Germline V gene sequence: CDR1 SGDLS, CDR2 YYNGEE. J was trimmed by 2 bases and V by 0 bases; bases with no gene match: 4. The CDR3 is 16 residues long. CDR3 protein: CASSVESGGNTGELFF. The DNA for the CDR3 is TGTGCCAGCAGCGTAGAGTCGGGGGGAAACACCGGGGAGCTGTTTTTT.

This sequence joins TRBV6-2 or TRBV6-3 and TRBJ1-1; D not resolved. From germline, CDR1 is MNHEY and CDR2 SVGEGT. Trimming took 2 bases from V and 0 from J, leaving 16 bases between them. The CDR3 has 17 residues. CDR3 protein: CASSYPTGGQLNTEAFF. CDR3 coding DNA: TGTGCCAGCAGTTACCCAACGGGAGGCCAACTGAACACTGAAGCTTTCTTT.

There are many counts of this clonotype. The rearrangement links TRBV18 to TRBJ2-7, with D unresolved. The CDR3 totals 13 residues. Germline V gene data show CDR1 as KGHSH and CDR2 as LQKENI. The V end lost 5 bases, the J end lost 2 bases, and 10 bases lay between the germline ends. CDR3 loop: CASSTASTYEQYF. Written as DNA, the CDR3 is TGTGCCAGCTCAACTGCCTCGACCTACGAGCAGTACTTC.